This T cell receptor beta chain was obtained from a study of blood T cells in healthy people across ages. Donors each provided ten milliliters of peripheral blood. This clonotype was seen a few times. The CDR3 contains 15 residues. Germline V gene sequence: CDR1 MNHEY, CDR2 SMNVEV (reference sequence). With 2 bases clipped from V and 0 bases from J, the junction kept 4 bases outside the gene matches. Primed by a sample-barcoded 5' primer and a J-beta primer mix, a second PCR proceeded for roughly 6 to 12 cycles. TCRdb reprocessed the 5' RACE reads with MiXCR, giving one entry per CDR3 protein. Seen here are approximately 800,000 distinct CDR3 sequences, roughly 56% observed once, and the top ten hold 20% to 30%.

V and J are TRBV27 and TRBJ2-7, with TRBD2 matching over 7 bases. The clonotype comes from a man aged 40-49 years in good health. Material: blood. This CDR3 is CASSLGRGSSYEQYF. The CDR3 DNA reads TGTGCCAGCAGTTTAGGGCGGGGGAGCTCCTACGAGCAGTACTTC.